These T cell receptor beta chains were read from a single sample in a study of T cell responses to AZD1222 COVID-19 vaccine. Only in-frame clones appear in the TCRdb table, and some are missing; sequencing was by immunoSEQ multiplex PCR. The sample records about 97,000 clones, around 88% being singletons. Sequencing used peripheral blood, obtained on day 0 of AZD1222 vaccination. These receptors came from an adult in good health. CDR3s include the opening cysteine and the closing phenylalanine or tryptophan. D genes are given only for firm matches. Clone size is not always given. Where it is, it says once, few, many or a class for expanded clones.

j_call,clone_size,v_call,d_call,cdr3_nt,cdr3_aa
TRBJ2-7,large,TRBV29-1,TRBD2,TGCAGCGTTGGGGGGGGAGAAGGCTACGAGCAGTACTTC,CSVGGGEGYEQYF
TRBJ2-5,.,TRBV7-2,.,TGTGCCAGCAGTTATCTGACTGGGGAGACCCAGTACTTC,CASSYLTGETQYF
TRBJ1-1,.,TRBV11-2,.,TGTGCCAGCAGCCCCGCCTATTACGAACGGGCTTTCTTT,CASSPAYYERAFF
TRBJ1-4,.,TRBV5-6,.,TGTGCCAGCAGCTCGTTGACAGGTTCTAATGAAAAACTGTTTTTT,CASSSLTGSNEKLFF
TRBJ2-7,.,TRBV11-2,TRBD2,TGTGCCAGCAGCCAAGGAGGACTAGCCTCTGGCGAGCAGTACTTC,CASSQGGLASGEQYF
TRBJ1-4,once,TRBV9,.,TGTGCCAGCAGCGGCCGGGGAGGGGATGAAAAACTGTTTTTT,CASSGRGGDEKLFF
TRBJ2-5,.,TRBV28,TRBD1,TGTGCCAGCAGTGGCGGGACAGGGGTACGGGAGACCCAGTACTTC,CASSGGTGVRETQYF
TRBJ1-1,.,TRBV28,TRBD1,TGTGCCAGCAGTCCGGGGACAGCTCTCATGAACACTGAAGCTTTCTTT,CASSPGTALMNTEAFF
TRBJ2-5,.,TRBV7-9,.,TGTGCCAGCAGCTTGTTGGGGGTCCAAGAGACCCAGTACTTC,CASSLLGVQETQYF
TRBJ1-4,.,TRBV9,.,TGTGCCAGCAGTTCCCTTGCAACTAATGAAAAACTGTTTTTT,CASSSLATNEKLFF
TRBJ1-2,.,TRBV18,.,TGTGCCAGCTCACCCGACCCCGCGGGGGCTAATCATGGCTACACCTTC,CASSPDPAGANHGYTF
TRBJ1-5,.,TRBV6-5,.,TGTGCCAGCACCCCAGCCAGTAGCAATCAGCCCCAGCATTTT,CASTPASSNQPQHF
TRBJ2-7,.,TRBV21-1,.,TGTGCCAGCAGCTACCGGACACCTCTGACCTACGAGCAGTACTTC,CASSYRTPLTYEQYF
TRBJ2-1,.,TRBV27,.,TGTGCCAGCAGTTTAGGAAATGAGCAGTTCTTC,CASSLGNEQFF
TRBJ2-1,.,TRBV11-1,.,TGTGCCAGCAGCTCCAGGGGGGGACAGGTCTACAATGAGCAGTTCTTC,CASSSRGGQVYNEQFF
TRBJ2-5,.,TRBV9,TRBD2,TGTGCCAGCAGCGCCACTAGCGGGGGGGCCAGTGAGACCCAGTACTTC,CASSATSGGASETQYF
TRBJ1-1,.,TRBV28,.,TGTGCCAGCAGTTTATGGACCCAGGGGCAGCGGACTTTCTTT,CASSLWTQGQRTFF
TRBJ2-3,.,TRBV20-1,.,TGCAGTGCCATGCGACCGGGTACGCAGTATTTT,CSAMRPGTQYF
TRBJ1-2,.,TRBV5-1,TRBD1,TGCGCCAGCAGCTTGGGGACAGGTGGTAGGGGCTACACCTTC,CASSLGTGGRGYTF
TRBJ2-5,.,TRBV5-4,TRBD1,TGTGCCAGCAGCTTGGAAATAGGGGGCGATCTGGGAGAGACCCAGTACTTC,CASSLEIGGDLGETQYF
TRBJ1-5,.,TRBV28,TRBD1,TGTGCCAGCAGTTTATTATTCGGGATCGGGCAGGGGGTCAATCAGCCCCAGCATTTT,CASSLLFGIGQGVNQPQHF
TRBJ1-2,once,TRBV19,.,TGTGCCAGTAGTATACGGCCAACTAACTATGGCTACACCTTC,CASSIRPTNYGYTF
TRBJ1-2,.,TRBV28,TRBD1,TGTGCCAGCAGTTTACACGCAGGGGGCTACTATGGCTACACCTTC,CASSLHAGGYYGYTF
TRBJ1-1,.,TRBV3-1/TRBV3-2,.,TGTGCCAGCAGCCACGTCACCACTGAGGCTTTCTTT,CASSHVTTEAFF
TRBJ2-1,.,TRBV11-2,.,TGTGCCAGCAGCCTCACCCGTAACATGATTGGGCAGTTCTTC,CASSLTRNMIGQFF
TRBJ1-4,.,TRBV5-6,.,TGTGCCAGCAGCTCCGCCGTGGATGAAAAACTGTTTTTT,CASSSAVDEKLFF
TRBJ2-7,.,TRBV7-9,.,TGTGCCAGCAGCTTGACCAGCACCTACGAGCAGTACTTC,CASSLTSTYEQYF
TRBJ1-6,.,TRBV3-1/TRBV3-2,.,TGTGCCAGCAGCCAAGTTAACGACGATAATTCACCCCTCCACTTT,CASSQVNDDNSPLHF
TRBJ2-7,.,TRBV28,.,TGTGCCAGCAGTTTGTACCCAACAATGGGTAGCGGCTACGAGCAGTACTTC,CASSLYPTMGSGYEQYF
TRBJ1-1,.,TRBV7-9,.,TGTGCCAGCAGCTCGTCCGGGAATACTGAAGCTTTCTTT,CASSSSGNTEAFF
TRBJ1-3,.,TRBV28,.,TGTGCCAGCAGTTTCGGGGGGGCGTCTGGAAACACCATATATTTT,CASSFGGASGNTIYF
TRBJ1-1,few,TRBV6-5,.,TGTGCCAGCAGCCGGGGGAGGTTCCCAACTGAAGCTTTCTTT,CASSRGRFPTEAFF
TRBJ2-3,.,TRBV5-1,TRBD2,TGCGCCAGCAGCCCCGGGGGGATACTGGGGGATACGCAGTATTTT,CASSPGGILGDTQYF
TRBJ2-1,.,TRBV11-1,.,TGTGCCAGCAGCCAAGGGCCAGCGGGTGAGGGCAATGAGCAGTTCTTC,CASSQGPAGEGNEQFF
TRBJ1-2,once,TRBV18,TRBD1,TGTGCCAGCTCACCGACACAGGGGGCGACCTATGGCTACACCTTC,CASSPTQGATYGYTF
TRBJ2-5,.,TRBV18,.,TGTGCCAGCTCACCGGGGAGCAGGGGCCGGGAGACCCAGTACTTC,CASSPGSRGRETQYF
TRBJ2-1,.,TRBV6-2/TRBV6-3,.,TGTGCCAGCAGTTCAGGGGTCTCGGATGAGCAGTTCTTC,CASSSGVSDEQFF
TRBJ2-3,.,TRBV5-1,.,TGCGCCAGCAGCTTGGGCTCTGGTCACACAGATACGCAGTATTTT,CASSLGSGHTDTQYF
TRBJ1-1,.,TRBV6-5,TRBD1,TGTGCCAGCAGGAGACAGGGAGCAGCTTTCTTT,CASRRQGAAFF
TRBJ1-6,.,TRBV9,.,TGTGCCAGCAGCTACCTGGACGGAGAGGGTTCACCCCTCCACTTT,CASSYLDGEGSPLHF
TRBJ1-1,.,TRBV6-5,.,TGTGCCAGCAGTTACCTGGCGGACTGGAGTCGTGCTTTCTTT,CASSYLADWSRAFF
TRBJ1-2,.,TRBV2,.,TGTGCCAGCAGTGTGGAACAGGGTGGGGGCTACACCTTC,CASSVEQGGGYTF
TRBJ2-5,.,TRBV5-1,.,TGCGCCACCTCGAAAGGCCGCCAAGAGACCCAGTACTTC,CATSKGRQETQYF
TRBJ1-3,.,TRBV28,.,TGTGCCAGCACCGTTCACTCTGGAAACACCATATATTTT,CASTVHSGNTIYF
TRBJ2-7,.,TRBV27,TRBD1,TGTGCCAGCAGCCCCGGGACAGCCTCCTACGAGCAGTACTTC,CASSPGTASYEQYF
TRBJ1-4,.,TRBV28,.,TGTGCCAGCACCGAACAGGGACTTAATGAAAAACTGTTTTTT,CASTEQGLNEKLFF
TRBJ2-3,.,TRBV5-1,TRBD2,TGCGCCAGCAGCTTGGGAGATAGCGGGGGGGCGCTTACGCAGTATTTT,CASSLGDSGGALTQYF
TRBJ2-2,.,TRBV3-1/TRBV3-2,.,TGTGCCAGCAGCCATATAAAAAGAGGGATCGGGGAGCTGTTTTTT,CASSHIKRGIGELFF
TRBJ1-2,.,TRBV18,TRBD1,TGTGCCAGCTCACCTTTGGGACAGATCTATGGCTACACCTTC,CASSPLGQIYGYTF